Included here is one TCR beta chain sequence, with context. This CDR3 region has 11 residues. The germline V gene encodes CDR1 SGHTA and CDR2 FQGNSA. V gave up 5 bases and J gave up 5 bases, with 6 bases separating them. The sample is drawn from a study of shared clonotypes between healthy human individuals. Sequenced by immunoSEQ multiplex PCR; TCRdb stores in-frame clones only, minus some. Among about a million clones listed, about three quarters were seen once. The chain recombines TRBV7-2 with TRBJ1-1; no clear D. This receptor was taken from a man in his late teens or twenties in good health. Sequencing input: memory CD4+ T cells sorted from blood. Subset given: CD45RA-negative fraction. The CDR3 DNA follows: TGTGCCAGCAGCCCCCGGACTGAAGCTTTCTTT. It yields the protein CASSPRTEAFF.